One sample yielded the 24 T cell receptor beta chains listed below, sequenced in a study of blood T cell repertoires in COVID-19. Only in-frame clones appear in the TCRdb table, and some are missing; sequencing was by immunoSEQ multiplex PCR. This sample has tens of thousands of clones, with 70% to 90% found just once. The sample was peripheral blood. These receptors were collected from a woman older than 75 with COVID-19, enrolled during active disease.

The chain recombines TRBV7-2 with TRBJ1-5; no clear D gene. CDR1 and CDR2 (germline): SGHTA, FQGNSA. CDR3 size: 13 residues. V lost 2 bases and J 3 bases, leaving 5 bases between the germline ends. CDR3 nucleotides: TGTGCCAGCAGCTTACGGGACAATCAGCCCCAGCATTTT. Its translation: CASSLRDNQPQHF.

The chain has TRBV5-1 and TRBJ1-2; 9 positions match TRBD1. The CDR3 is made up of 14 amino acids. CDR1 is SGHRS, CDR2 YFSETQ, per germline. Losses at the gene ends were 4 bases for V and 4 bases for J; bases not matched to a gene: 5. CDR3 in DNA: TGCGCCAGCAGCCAACGACAGGGGGGCTATGGCTACACCTTC. Its protein is CASSQRQGGYGYTF.

The CDR3 bases are TGTGCCAGCAGTTACAATCCCGGGGGGGCTCAAGAGACCCAGTACTTC. Its protein product is CASSYNPGGAQETQYF. The chain couples TRBV6-5 to TRBJ2-5; 8 bases match TRBD2. The V gene's germline CDR1 is MNHEY and CDR2 SVGAGI. There are 16 residues in the CDR3. V lost 2 bases, J lost 2 bases, and 7 bases stayed unmatched.

As for this clone: A junction end diverges from the germline sequence, so it may reflect a read error. CDR3 loop: CASCYSPEAAGRLQETQYF. In nucleotides, the CDR3 is TGTGCCAGCTGTTACTCCCCCGAGGCGGCCGGCCGACTCCAAGAGACCCAGTACTTC. V gene TRBV6-2 or TRBV6-3 combines with J gene TRBJ2-5; D not resolved. The germline CDR1 and CDR2 sequences are MNHEY and SVGEGT. CDR3 length equals 19 residues.

This clone appeared once. This rearrangement joins TRBV19 to TRBJ1-2; no reliable D call. Germline V gene data show CDR1 as LNHDA and CDR2 as SQIVND (reference sequence). The CDR3 spans 13 residues. V was cut by 11 bases and J by 0 bases, with 13 bases left in between. CDR3 protein: CAVRRGTNYGYTF. The CDR3 DNA reads TGTGCCGTCAGGCGGGGTACTAACTATGGCTACACCTTC.

The chain uses TRBV7-9 and TRBJ1-2; 9 bases are shared with TRBD1. This CDR3 spans 14 amino acids. Germline V lookup: CDR1 SEHNR, CDR2 FQNEAQ (reference sequence). The ends lost 5 bases at V and 8 bases at J; junction bases unmatched: 9. The CDR3 nucleotides read TGTGCCAGCAGCCGGGACAGGGAAGCTATGGGCTACACCTTC. This translates into CASSRDREAMGYTF.

As for this clone: Mismatch with germline at one junction end may stem from a read error. The rearrangement joins TRBV28 to TRBJ2-7; 8 bases are shared with TRBD1. CDR1 is MDHEN and CDR2 is SYDVKM in the germline V gene. The CDR3 loop spans 12 amino acids. CDR3 region: CASSLQGQGANF. The CDR3 DNA is TGTGCCAGCAGTTTACAAGGGCAGGGGGCGAACTTC. The variable domain in full, with the rest retrieved from reference TRBV28 and TRBJ2-7, is DVKVTQSSRYLVKRTGEKVFLECVQDMDHENMFWYRQDPGLGLRLIYFSYDVKMKEKGDIPEGYSVSREKKERFSLILESASTNQTSMYLCASSLQGQGANFGPGTRLTVT.

This chain links TRBV5-1 with TRBJ1-1; TRBD1 agrees at 9 bases. The CDR3 extends over 13 amino acids. Looked up from germline, CDR1 is SGHRS and CDR2 is YFSETQ. V lost 5 bases and J lost 4; bases outside the gene matches: 3. The CDR3 region has the DNA TGCGCCAGCAGTCTGGACAGGGGCACTGAAGCTTTCTTT. This sequence encodes CASSLDRGTEAFF.

The rearrangement joins TRBV7-2 to TRBJ2-5; no firm D call. Trimming removed 4 bases from V and 0 bases from J, with 6 bases in between. The CDR3 extends over 13 amino acids. Per the germline V gene, CDR1 is SGHTA and CDR2 is FQGNSA. The CDR3 coding sequence is TGTGCCAGCAGCTCCGGGTACCAAGAGACCCAGTACTTC. This encodes CASSSGYQETQYF.

This chain links TRBV11-3 with TRBJ2-3, with 8 bases fitting TRBD1. The CDR3 length is 14 residues. Germline assignment: CDR1 SGHNT and CDR2 YENEEA. V was clipped by 5 bases and J by 5 bases; unmatched bases: 6. The CDR3 region has the DNA TGTGCCAGCAGCCAGGGGGCAGGGGGAGATACGCAGTATTTT. It is translated as CASSQGAGGDTQYF.

This clone was seen only once. V and J are TRBV6-5 and TRBJ1-2; the D is unclear. This CDR3 contains 13 residues. Germline CDR1 and CDR2: MNHEY and SVGAGI. V gave up 0 bases and J gave up 4 bases, with 6 bases separating them. The DNA for the CDR3 is TGTGCCAGCAGTTACTCCGGGGTCTATGGCTACACCTTC. This sequence encodes CASSYSGVYGYTF.

The rearrangement links TRBV18 to TRBJ2-1; TRBD2 aligns across 10 bases. V shed 5 bases and J 8 bases; nucleotides not matched to a gene: 6. CDR3 size: 14 residues. CDR1 is KGHSH and CDR2 is LQKENI in the germline V gene. The CDR3 protein is CASSASGSSHEQFF. The CDR3 DNA is TGTGCCAGCTCAGCTAGCGGGAGCTCCCATGAGCAGTTCTTC.

The gene calls are TRBV4-3 and TRBJ2-5; 8 bases are a match to TRBD2. Germline V gene lookup returns CDR1 LGHNA and CDR2 YSLEER. The CDR3 totals 15 residues. Trimming at V came to 2 bases and at J to 1 base, leaving 3 bases not matched to a gene. CDR3 sequence: CASSQNGLAQETQYF. CDR3 DNA: TGCGCCAGCAGCCAAAACGGACTAGCCCAAGAGACCCAGTACTTC.

The count of this clone is one. The chain links TRBV9 to TRBJ2-5; 14 bases are shared with TRBD2. Germline values: CDR1 SGDLS, CDR2 YYNGEE. Losses at the gene ends were 4 bases for V and 2 bases for J; bases not matched to a gene: 4. This CDR3 is built from 16 residues. CDR3 sequence (DNA): TGTGCCAGCAGCACCGGGACTAGCGGGGGACAAGAGACCCAGTACTTC. Its protein is CASSTGTSGGQETQYF.

The chain is built from TRBV7-2 and TRBJ1-5, with D perhaps TRBD1 (5 bases). The germline gives CDR1 SGHTA, CDR2 FQGNSA. The length of the CDR3 is 15 residues. With 3 bases removed from V and 0 bases from J, the gap between germline ends came to 9 bases. The CDR3 region is CASSFGGDSNQPQHF. In DNA, the CDR3 is TGTGCCAGCAGCTTCGGGGGTGATAGCAATCAGCCCCAGCATTTT.

This clone showed up just a few times. The chain carries TRBV13 and TRBJ2-5, with TRBD1 matching over 7 bases. V trimming: 7 bases; J trimming: 2 bases; junction bases outside the gene matches: 4. The germline gives CDR1 PRHDT, CDR2 FYEKMQ (reference sequence). The CDR3 is made up of 13 amino acids. The CDR3 spells CASNRDRQETQYF. CDR3 nucleotides: TGTGCCAGCAACCGGGACAGACAAGAGACCCAGTACTTC.

This rearrangement joins TRBV6-4 to TRBJ1-2; weak D call: TRBD1 (6 bases). From germline, CDR1 is MRHNA and CDR2 SNTAGT. V lost 5 bases and J lost 6, with 16 bases in between. The length of the CDR3 is 14 residues. The CDR3 here is CASSISGGANGYTF. The DNA of the CDR3 is TGTGCCAGCAGTATTTCGGGGGGCGCAAATGGCTACACCTTC.

The J gene is TRBJ2-1, the V gene TRBV2; 10 bases agree with TRBD2. Trimming at V came to 7 bases and at J to 0 bases, leaving 3 bases not matched to a gene. There are 15 residues in the CDR3. Germline-derived CDR1 and CDR2 are SNHLY and FYNNEI. CDR3 sequence (DNA): TGTGCCAGCAAGCGGGGGGGAAGCTCCTACAATGAGCAGTTCTTC. It encodes CASKRGGSSYNEQFF.

The chain links TRBV27 to TRBJ1-6, with a tentative D call TRBD1 (6 bases). This CDR3 spans 14 amino acids. CDR1 and CDR2 from the germline V gene are MNHEY and SMNVEV (reference sequence). Trimming cost V 6 bases and J 7 bases, with 13 bases left between them. The CDR3 here is CASSPQGVNSPLHF. The CDR3 DNA reads as TGTGCCAGCAGCCCACAGGGTGTCAATTCACCCCTCCACTTT.

The chain couples TRBV29-1 to TRBJ2-6, with 9 bases that match TRBD1. This CDR3 region has 16 residues. J was trimmed by 2 bases and V by 4 bases; bases with no gene match: 6. Germline-derived CDR1 and CDR2 are SQVTM and ANQGSEA. CDR3 nucleotides: TGCAGCGTTGTAGGGACAGGGTGGCCTGGGGCCAACGTCCTGACTTTC. Its protein product is CSVVGTGWPGANVLTF.

This sequence joins TRBV7-9 and TRBJ2-5, with TRBD2 matching 11 bases. The length of the CDR3 is 14 residues. The V gene end was trimmed by 2 bases and the J gene end by 5 bases; junction bases not matched to a gene: 1. Germline assignment: CDR1 SEHNR and CDR2 FQNEAQ (reference sequence). The CDR3 region has the DNA TGTGCCAGCAGCTTAACTAGCGGGAGTGAGACCCAGTACTTC. This sequence encodes CASSLTSGSETQYF. The entire variable domain, with the rest obtained from reference TRBV7-9 and TRBJ2-5, is as follows: DTGVSQNPRHKITKRGQNVTFRCDPISEHNRLYWYRQTLGQGPEFLTYFQNEAQLEKSRLLSDRFSAERPKGSFSTLEIQRTEQGDSAMYLCASSLTSGSETQYFGPGTRLLVL.

This clone came up a few times. The V and J genes are TRBV29-1 and TRBJ2-3; no clear D. The V gene's germline CDR1 is SQVTM and CDR2 ANQGSEA. V lost 3 bases to trimming and J lost 5 bases, with 12 bases between them. This CDR3 is 13 amino acids long. CDR3 protein: CSVEGIRKDTQYF. In DNA, the CDR3 is TGCAGCGTTGAGGGCATTCGCAAAGATACGCAGTATTTT.

The DNA for the CDR3 is TGTGCCAGTAGATGGGACAGCAATGAGCAGTTCTTC. Amino acid sequence: CASRWDSNEQFF. The chain is built from TRBV19 and TRBJ2-1; 7 nucleotides agree with TRBD1. CDR3 length: 12 amino acids. Germline CDR1 reads LNHDA; CDR2 reads SQIVND (reference sequence). Losses at the gene ends were 6 bases for V and 6 bases for J; bases not matched to a gene: 2.

A single count supports this clone. V is TRBV20-1 and J is TRBJ1-4; D not certain. CDR3 length equals 12 residues. Germline V gene lookup returns CDR1 DFQATT and CDR2 SNEGSKA (reference sequence). V lost 6 bases and J 10 bases, leaving 15 bases between the germline ends. CDR3 amino acids: CSASLTSGKLFF. The CDR3 DNA reads TGCAGTGCCAGTCTCACCTCGGGAAAACTGTTTTTT.